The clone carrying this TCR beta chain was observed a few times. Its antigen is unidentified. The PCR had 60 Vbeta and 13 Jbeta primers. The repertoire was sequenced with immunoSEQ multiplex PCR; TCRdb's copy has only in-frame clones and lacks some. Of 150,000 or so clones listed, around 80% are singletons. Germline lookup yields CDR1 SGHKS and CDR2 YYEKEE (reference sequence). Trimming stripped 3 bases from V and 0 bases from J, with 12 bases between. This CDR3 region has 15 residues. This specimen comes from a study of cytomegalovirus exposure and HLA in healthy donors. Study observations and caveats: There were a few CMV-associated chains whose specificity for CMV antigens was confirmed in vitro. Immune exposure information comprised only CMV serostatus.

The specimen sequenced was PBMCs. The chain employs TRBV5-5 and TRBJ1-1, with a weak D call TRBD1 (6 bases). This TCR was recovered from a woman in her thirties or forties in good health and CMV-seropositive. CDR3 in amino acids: CASSWTATMNTEAFF. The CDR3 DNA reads TGTGCCAGCAGCTGGACAGCTACCATGAACACTGAAGCTTTCTTT.